This T cell receptor beta chain was recorded in a study of blood T cells in healthy people across ages (dated by TCRdb to 2015 to 2017). A note on the overall study: In model experiments, roughly one uniquely barcoded TCR beta cDNA molecule per two T cells was captured by template switching. To avoid experimental bias, donors of different ages were distributed randomly across sequencing lanes. For two donors (one aged 18 to 30 and one aged 80 or older), the study analyzed two additional independent replicas of 1 million unique cDNA reads from the same blood draw. The donors were split into four age groups: young (average 16 years), middle-aged (around 40), aged (over 55) and long-lived (roughly 86). To track age-related changes in TCR beta repertoire diversity, the study relied on deep sequencing normalized with unique cDNA molecular identifiers. What the study reported, not specific to this receptor: The CMV infection status of donors was not known, potentially confounding age-related changes in expanded clonotypes. Observed TCR beta diversity per million T cells fell roughly linearly with age, and a significant reduction was already apparent by age about 38. Since profiling was done on bulk unsorted PBMCs, naive and antigen-experienced compartments could not be conclusively compared. Estimates of total diversity based on one million sequenced T cells were considered lower bounds and underestimates. The percentage of naive T cells measured by flow cytometry correlated strongly with observed TCR beta diversity. Compared with the aged group, the long-lived group had more naive CD4+ T cells, fewer expanded clones and increased TCR diversity, a pattern suggesting age selection.

The method behind the library was 5' RACE. Sequencing used an Illumina HiSeq 2500. A second roughly 6 to 12 cycle PCR used a sample-barcoded 5' primer and a J-beta primer mix. A unique molecular identifier was introduced onto each TCR beta cDNA molecule by a template-switch 5' adaptor carrying 12 random nucleotides. At least 2.5 million CDR3-containing paired-end reads were obtained from each sample. First-strand cDNA synthesis was performed from all RNA using the Mint cDNA synthesis kit, with priming by a TRBC-specific oligonucleotide. All cDNA was treated with uracil-DNA glycosylase and then went through a first 18-cycle PCR with the universal primers M1SS and BC2_uni_R. The authors processed their data as follows. For normalization, 1 million high-quality reads were randomly selected from each sample, with every read carrying a distinct molecular identifier. Instead of being binned into consensus sequences, reads with shared molecular identifiers were discarded. MiTCR, run with a Q25 quality threshold and the strictest error-elimination algorithm, handled CDR3 identification, clonotype clustering and error correction. A nonparametric unseen species model using Euler transformation provided a lower-bound estimate of total TCR beta diversity. The raw public reads went through TCRdb reprocessing: fastp at Q25, MiXCR clone calling, in-frame beta chains kept. For every CDR3 protein sequence, its rows merge into one entry that carries the most common genes and DNA. The V and J calls reflect TCRdb's pipeline rather than the authors' work. This sample is represented by over a million distinct CDR3 sequences; roughly 59% of them were singletons. The top ten hold 6.7% of the sample.

With regard to this clonotype: The target of this receptor is not known. No base quality information exists; no much larger clone differs at one position.

The donors were roughly 39 Caucasian individuals from Russia, aged roughly 6 to 95 years, who were systemically healthy. Each donor gave about 10 milliliters of peripheral blood, drawn into EDTA-treated Vacutainer tubes. PBMCs were isolated by Ficoll-Paque density-gradient centrifugation, with at least 6.5 million obtained per sample. Trizol reagent was used to extract total RNA from the PBMCs, yielding at least 6 micrograms per sample. For every donor, an aliquot of PBMCs went through flow cytometry to measure the percentages of naive CD45RAhigh/CD27high T cells. Inclusive of the bounding cysteine and phenylalanine, the CDR3 is 16 residues long. Left in the record is the CDR3 DNA by itself, 48 bases read in frame from the first base. CDR1 MNHEY and CDR2 SVGAGI were looked up in the germline V gene. Trimming costs V 6 bases and J 6 bases, and their ends lie 21 bases apart.

The V and J segments used are TRBV6-5 and TRBJ2-1; a tentative D call is TRBD2 (6 bases match). The TCR originated in a man between 18 and 29 years old in good health. The specimen was blood. The DNA is as follows: TGTGCCAGCAGCCCGCCCGGGACTCCAGCCAGCAATGAGCAGTTCTTC. Protein translation: CASSPPGTPASNEQFF.